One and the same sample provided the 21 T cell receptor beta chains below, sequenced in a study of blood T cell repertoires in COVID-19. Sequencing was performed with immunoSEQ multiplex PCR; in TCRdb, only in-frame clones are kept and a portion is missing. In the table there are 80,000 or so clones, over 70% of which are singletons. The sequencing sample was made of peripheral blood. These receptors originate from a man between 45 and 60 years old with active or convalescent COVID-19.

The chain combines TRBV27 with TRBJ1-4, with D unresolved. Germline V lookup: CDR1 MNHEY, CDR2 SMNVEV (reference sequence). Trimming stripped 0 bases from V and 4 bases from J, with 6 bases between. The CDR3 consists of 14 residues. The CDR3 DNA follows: TGTGCCAGCAGTTTATCGTTGAGTAATGAAAAACTGTTTTTT. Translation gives CASSLSLSNEKLFF.

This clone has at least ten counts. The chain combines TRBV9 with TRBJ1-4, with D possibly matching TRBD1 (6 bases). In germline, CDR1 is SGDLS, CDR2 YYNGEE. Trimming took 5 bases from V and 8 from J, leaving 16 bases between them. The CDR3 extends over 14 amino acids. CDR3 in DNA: TGTGCCAGCAGTGCGTACGGGGGGCGCGAAAAACTGTTTTTT. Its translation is CASSAYGGREKLFF.

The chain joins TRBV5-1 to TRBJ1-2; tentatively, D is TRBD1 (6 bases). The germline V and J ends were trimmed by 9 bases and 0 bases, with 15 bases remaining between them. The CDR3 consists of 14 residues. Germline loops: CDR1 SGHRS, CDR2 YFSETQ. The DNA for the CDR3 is TGCGCCACTAAACCCGGGACATCTAACTATGGCTACACCTTC. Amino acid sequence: CATKPGTSNYGYTF.

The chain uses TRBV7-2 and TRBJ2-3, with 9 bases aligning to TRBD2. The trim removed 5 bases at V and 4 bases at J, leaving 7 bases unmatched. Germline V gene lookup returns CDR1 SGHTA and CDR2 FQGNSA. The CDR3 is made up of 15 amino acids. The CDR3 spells CASSSHSGGADTQYF. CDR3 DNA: TGTGCCAGCAGCAGTCATAGCGGGGGCGCAGATACGCAGTATTTT.

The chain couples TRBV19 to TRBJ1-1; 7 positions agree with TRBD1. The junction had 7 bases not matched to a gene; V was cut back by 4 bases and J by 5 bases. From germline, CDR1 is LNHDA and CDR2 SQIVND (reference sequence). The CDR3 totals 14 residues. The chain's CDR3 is CASSTDRATTEAFF. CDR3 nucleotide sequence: TGTGCCAGTAGTACTGACAGGGCAACAACTGAAGCTTTCTTT. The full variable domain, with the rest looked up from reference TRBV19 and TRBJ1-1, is DGGITQSPKYLFRKEGQNVTLSCEQNLNHDAMYWYRQDPGQGLRLIYYSQIVNDFQKGDIAEGYSVSREKKESFPLTVTSAQKNPTAFYLCASSTDRATTEAFFGQGTRLTVV.

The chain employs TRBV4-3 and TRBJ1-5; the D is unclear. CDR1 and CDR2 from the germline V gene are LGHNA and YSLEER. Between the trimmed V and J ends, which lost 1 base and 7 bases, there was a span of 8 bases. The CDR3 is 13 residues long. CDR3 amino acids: CASSQATGQPQHF. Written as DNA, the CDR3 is TGCGCCAGCAGCCAAGCCACGGGACAGCCCCAGCATTTT.

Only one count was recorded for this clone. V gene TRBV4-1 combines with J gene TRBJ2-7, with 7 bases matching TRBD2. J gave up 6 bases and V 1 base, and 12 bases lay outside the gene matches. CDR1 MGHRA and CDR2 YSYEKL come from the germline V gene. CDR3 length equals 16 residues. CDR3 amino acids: CASSQVLAGLQAEQYF. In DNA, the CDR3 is TGCGCCAGCAGCCAAGTCTTAGCGGGCCTCCAAGCCGAGCAGTACTTC.

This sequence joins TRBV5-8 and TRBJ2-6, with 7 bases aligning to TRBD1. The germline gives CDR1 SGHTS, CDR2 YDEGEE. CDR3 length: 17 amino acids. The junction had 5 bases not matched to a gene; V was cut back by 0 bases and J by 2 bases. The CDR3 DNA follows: TGTGCCAGCAGCTTGGGGCAGGGGGATGCTGGGGCCAACGTCCTGACTTTC. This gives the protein CASSLGQGDAGANVLTF.

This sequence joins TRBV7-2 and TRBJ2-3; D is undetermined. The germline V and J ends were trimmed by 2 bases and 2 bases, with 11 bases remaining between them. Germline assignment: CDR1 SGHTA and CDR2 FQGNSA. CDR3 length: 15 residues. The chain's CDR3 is CASSLSGWPTDTQYF. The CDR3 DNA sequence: TGTGCCAGCAGCTTATCCGGGTGGCCCACAGATACGCAGTATTTT.

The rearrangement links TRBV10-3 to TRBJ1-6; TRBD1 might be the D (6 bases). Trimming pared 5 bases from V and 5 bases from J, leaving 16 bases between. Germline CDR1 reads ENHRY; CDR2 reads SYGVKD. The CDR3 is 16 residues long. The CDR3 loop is CAISTDGTLNNSPLHF. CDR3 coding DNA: TGTGCCATCAGTACCGACGGGACACTAAATAATTCACCCCTCCACTTT.

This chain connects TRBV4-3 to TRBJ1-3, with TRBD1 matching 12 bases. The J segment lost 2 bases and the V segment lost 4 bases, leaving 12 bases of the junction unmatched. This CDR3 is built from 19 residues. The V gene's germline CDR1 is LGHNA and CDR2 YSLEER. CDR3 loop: CASSPEGQGASSAGNTIYF. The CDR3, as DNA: TGCGCCAGCAGCCCAGAGGGACAGGGGGCTTCGAGTGCTGGAAACACCATATATTTT.

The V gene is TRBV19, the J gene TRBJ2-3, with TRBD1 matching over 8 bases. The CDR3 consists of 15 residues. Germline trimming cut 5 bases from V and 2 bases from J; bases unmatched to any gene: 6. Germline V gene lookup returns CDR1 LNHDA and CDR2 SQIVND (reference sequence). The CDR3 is CASSSTGDPTDTQYF. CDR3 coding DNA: TGTGCCAGTAGTTCGACAGGGGACCCCACAGATACGCAGTATTTT.

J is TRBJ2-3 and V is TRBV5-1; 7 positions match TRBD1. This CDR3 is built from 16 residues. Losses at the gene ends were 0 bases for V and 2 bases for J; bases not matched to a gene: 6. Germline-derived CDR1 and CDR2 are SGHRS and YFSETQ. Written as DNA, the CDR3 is TGCGCCAGCAGCTTGGGGGGACAGAGCCTCACAGATACGCAGTATTTT. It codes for CASSLGGQSLTDTQYF.

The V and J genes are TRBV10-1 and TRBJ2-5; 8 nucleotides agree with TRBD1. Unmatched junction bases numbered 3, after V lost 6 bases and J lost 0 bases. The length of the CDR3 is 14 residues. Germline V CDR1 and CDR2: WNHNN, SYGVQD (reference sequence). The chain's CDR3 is CASSRDRYQETQYF. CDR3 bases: TGCGCCAGCAGCCGGGACAGGTACCAAGAGACCCAGTACTTC.

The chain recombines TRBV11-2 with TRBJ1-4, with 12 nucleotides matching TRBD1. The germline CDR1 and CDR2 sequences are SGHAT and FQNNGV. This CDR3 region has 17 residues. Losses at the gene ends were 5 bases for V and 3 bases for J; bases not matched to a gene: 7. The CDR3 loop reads CASSRPGQGAANEKLFF. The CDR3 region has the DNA TGTGCCAGCAGCCGACCGGGACAGGGGGCAGCTAATGAAAAACTGTTTTTT.

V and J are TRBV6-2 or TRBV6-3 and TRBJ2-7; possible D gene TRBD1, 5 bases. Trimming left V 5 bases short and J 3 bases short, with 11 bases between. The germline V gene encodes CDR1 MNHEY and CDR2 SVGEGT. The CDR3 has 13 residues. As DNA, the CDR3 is TGTGCCAGCAGTCCACAGGAGTACTACGAGCAGTACTTC. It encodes CASSPQEYYEQYF.

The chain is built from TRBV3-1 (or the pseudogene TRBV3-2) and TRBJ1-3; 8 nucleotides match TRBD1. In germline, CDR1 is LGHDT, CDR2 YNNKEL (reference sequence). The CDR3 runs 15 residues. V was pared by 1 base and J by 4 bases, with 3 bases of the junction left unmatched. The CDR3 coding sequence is TGTGCCAGCAGCCAAGGGACAGGGACCGGAAACACCATATATTTT. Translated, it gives CASSQGTGTGNTIYF.

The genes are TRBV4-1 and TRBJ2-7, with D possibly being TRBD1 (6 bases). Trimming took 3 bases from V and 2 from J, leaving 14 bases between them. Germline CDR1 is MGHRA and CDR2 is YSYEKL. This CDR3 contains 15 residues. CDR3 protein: CASSHGTIGPYEQYF. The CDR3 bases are TGCGCCAGCAGCCACGGGACAATAGGACCCTACGAGCAGTACTTC.

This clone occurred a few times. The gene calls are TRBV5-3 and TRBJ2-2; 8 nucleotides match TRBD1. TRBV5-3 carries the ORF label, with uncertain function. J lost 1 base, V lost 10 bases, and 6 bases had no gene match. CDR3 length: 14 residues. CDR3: CAGMDRENTGELFF. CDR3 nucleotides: TGTGCCGGAATGGACAGGGAGAACACCGGGGAGCTGTTTTTT.

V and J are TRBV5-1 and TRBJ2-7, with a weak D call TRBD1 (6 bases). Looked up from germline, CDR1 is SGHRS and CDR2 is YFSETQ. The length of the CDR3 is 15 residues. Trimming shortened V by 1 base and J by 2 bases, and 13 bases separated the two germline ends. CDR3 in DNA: TGCGCCAGCAGCTTGTTAGGGGGAAGCGCCTACGAGCAGTACTTC. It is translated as CASSLLGGSAYEQYF.

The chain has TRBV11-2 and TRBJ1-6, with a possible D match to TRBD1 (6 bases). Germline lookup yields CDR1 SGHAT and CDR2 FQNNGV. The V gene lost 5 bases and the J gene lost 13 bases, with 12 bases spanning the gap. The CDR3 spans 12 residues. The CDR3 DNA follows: TGTGCCAGCAGCCCACCCAGGGGTCCCCTCCACTTT. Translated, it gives CASSPPRGPLHF.